The sequence of this TCR beta chain was determined in a study of beta chain features in type 1 diabetes. Study outcomes and limitations: TCRB CDR3s from Type 1 diabetes patients were moderately but significantly shorter in all four CD4+ subsets.

The sample holds a few counts of this clone. Its antigen is still unknown. Sequenced material consisted of expressed TCRB transcripts (all of the isolated RNA was reverse transcribed). The repertoire was sequenced with immunoSEQ multiplex PCR; TCRdb's copy has only in-frame clones and lacks some. The sample has 15,000 to 20,000 clones; approximately 50% are singletons. The authors sorted CD4+ naive, central memory, regulatory and stem cell-like memory cells via CD45RO/CCR7/CD25/CD127/CD95/CD27. Germline assignment: CDR1 SGHVS and CDR2 FNYEAQ. CDR3 size: 14 residues. With 5 bases removed from V and 4 bases from J, the gap between germline ends came to 13 bases.

The clonotype comes from a young man in good health. The chain has TRBV7-6 and TRBJ2-3; TRBD1 might be the D (5 bases). Source material: stem cell memory CD4+ T cells from blood. CDR3 DNA sequence: TGTGCCAGCAGCAGCCGGTGGGGCTCAGATACGCAGTATTTT. This sequence encodes CASSSRWGSDTQYF.